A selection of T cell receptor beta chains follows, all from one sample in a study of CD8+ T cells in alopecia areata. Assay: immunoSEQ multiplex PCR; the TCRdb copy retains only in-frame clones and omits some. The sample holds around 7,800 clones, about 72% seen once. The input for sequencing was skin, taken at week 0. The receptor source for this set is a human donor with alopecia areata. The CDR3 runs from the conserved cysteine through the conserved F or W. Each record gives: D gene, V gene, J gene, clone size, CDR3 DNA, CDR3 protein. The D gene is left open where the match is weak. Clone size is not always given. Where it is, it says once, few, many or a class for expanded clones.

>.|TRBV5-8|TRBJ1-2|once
TGTGCCAGCACGAATTCGGCGGCAGGAAACTATGGCTACACCTTC
CASTNSAAGNYGYTF
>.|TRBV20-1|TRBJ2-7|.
TGCAGTGCTAGAGTGCTGGACGAGCAGTACTTC
CSARVLDEQYF
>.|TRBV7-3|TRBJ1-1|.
TGTGCCAGCAGCATTTTTTCGAACACTGAAGCTTTCTTT
CASSIFSNTEAFF
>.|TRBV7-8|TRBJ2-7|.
TGTGCCAGCAGCTTGTATGCGTCCAACGAGCAGTACTTC
CASSLYASNEQYF
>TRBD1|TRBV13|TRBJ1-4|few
TGTGCCAGCAGCGACAGGGGAATCGGCGAAAAACTGTTTTTT
CASSDRGIGEKLFF
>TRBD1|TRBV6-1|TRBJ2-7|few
TGTGCCAGCAGTCGGACAGGGTCATCCTACGAGCAGTACTTC
CASSRTGSSYEQYF
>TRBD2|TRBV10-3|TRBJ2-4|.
TGTGCCATCACCCAGGTCAAATGGCGGGGGTTAGCCAAAAACATTCAGTACTTC
CAITQVKWRGLAKNIQYF
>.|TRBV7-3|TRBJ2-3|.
TGTGCCAGCAGCTTAGGGGTCCAGGTCACAGATACGCAGTATTTT
CASSLGVQVTDTQYF
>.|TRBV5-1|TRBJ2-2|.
TGCGCCAGCAGCTTTAATAGGAATTTAAACACCGGGGAGCTGTTTTTT
CASSFNRNLNTGELFF
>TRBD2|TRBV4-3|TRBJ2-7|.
TGCGCCAGCAGTAACAGGGTCGGGGGGGGGCAGTACTTC
CASSNRVGGGQYF
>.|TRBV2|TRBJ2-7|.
TGTGCCAGCATAAGGGGATGGCAGAGCTCCTACGAGCAGTACTTC
CASIRGWQSSYEQYF
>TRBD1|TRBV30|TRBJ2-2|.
TGTGCCTGGAGGAGGGACAGTTCGAACACCGGGGAGCTGTTTTTT
CAWRRDSSNTGELFF
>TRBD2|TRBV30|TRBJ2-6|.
TGTGCCCGGAGCCCTAGCGGGGCCTACGGGGCCAACGTCCTGACTTTC
CARSPSGAYGANVLTF
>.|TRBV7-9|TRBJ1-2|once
TGTGCCAGCAGCTTAGAATCGCCGGATACACGGGGCTACACCTTC
CASSLESPDTRGYTF
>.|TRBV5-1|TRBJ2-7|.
TGCGCCAGCAGCGCTGGAGGGACGGTCTCCTACGAGCAGTACTTC
CASSAGGTVSYEQYF
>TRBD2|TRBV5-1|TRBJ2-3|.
TGCGCCAGCAGCTCGGGACTAGCGGGGGGCTTCACAGATACGCAGTATTTT
CASSSGLAGGFTDTQYF
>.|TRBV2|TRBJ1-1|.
TGTGCCAGCAGCGTGATCGGGCCCGGGGAGACTGAAGCTTTCTTT
CASSVIGPGETEAFF
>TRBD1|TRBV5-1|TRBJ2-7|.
TGCGCCAGCAGCGAGACAGGGGGCGGTCACGACGAGCAGTACTTC
CASSETGGGHDEQYF
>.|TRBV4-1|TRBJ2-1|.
TGCGCCAGCAGCTTGACAGGCCGAGGGTACAATGAGCAGTTCTTC
CASSLTGRGYNEQFF
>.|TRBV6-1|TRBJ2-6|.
TGTGCCAGCAGTATCAGGGGCACTGGGGCCAACGTCCTGACTTTC
CASSIRGTGANVLTF
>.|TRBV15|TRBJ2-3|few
TGTGCCACCAGCAGAGAGGACTTTTTATCAGAGGATACGCAGTATTTT
CATSREDFLSEDTQYF
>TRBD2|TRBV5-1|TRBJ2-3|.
TGCGCCAGCAGCTTGGGACTAGCGGGGGGCGCAGATACGCAGTATTTT
CASSLGLAGGADTQYF
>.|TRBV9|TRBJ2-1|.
TGTGCCAGCAGCGTGACGACCTTCTCCTACAATGAGCAGTTCTTC
CASSVTTFSYNEQFF
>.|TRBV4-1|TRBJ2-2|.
TGCGCCAGCAGCCAAGAGCGGACTAACGGGGAGCTGTTTTTT
CASSQERTNGELFF
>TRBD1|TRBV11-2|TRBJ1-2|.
TGTGCCAGCAGCTTACCGGGACAGGTGGCCTATGGCTACACCTTC
CASSLPGQVAYGYTF
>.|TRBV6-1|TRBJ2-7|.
TGTGCCAGCGGGACCGCCAGTAGTTACGAGCAGTACTTC
CASGTASSYEQYF
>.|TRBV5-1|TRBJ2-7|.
TGCGCCAGCAGCTTGGTTGGCTCCCGACCCTCCTACGAGCAGTACTTC
CASSLVGSRPSYEQYF
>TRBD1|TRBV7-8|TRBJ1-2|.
TGTGCCAGCAGCTTACCCGACAGGGCCTACGTAGTTGAGGGCTACACCTTC
CASSLPDRAYVVEGYTF
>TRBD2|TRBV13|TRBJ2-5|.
TGTGCCAGCAGCTACCGCGGCGGGGGGGCCCAGGAGACCCAGTACTTC
CASSYRGGGAQETQYF
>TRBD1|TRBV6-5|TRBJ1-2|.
TGTGCCAGCAGTTACACGTCCGGGACAGGGGGCCTTGGCTACACCTTC
CASSYTSGTGGLGYTF
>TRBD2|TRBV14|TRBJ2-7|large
TGTGCCAGCAGCCAAGATCGCTCCCGGCGGGGGTCTTCCTACGAGCAGTACTTC
CASSQDRSRRGSSYEQYF
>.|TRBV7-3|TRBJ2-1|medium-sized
TGTGCCAGCAGCCAAAACCTTCAGGGTGATGAGCAGTTCTTC
CASSQNLQGDEQFF
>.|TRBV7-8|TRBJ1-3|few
TGTGCCAGCAGCTTAGCGCTAGGCGGAAACACCATATATTTT
CASSLALGGNTIYF
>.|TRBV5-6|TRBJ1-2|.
TGTGCCAGCAGAGAAAGGGTGGAATATGGCTACACCTTC
CASRERVEYGYTF
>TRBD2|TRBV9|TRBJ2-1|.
TGTGCCAGCAGCGCGACTAGCGGGGGACTTAGCTCCTACAATGAGCAGTTCTTC
CASSATSGGLSSYNEQFF
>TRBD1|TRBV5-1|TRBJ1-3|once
TGCGCCAGCAGCCCGGACAGGCAGGGAAACACCATATATTTT
CASSPDRQGNTIYF
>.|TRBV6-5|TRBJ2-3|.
TGTGCCAGCAGTGAGGTCAACACAGATACGCAGTATTTT
CASSEVNTDTQYF
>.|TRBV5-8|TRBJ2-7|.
TGCGCCAGCAGAGGAAGGGGCTACGAGCAGTACTTC
CASRGRGYEQYF
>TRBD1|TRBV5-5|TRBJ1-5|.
TGTGCCAGCAGCTTGGGGGCAGGGGGCCAGCCCCAGCATTTT
CASSLGAGGQPQHF
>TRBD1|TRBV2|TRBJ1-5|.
TGTGCCAGCAGTGAAGGACAGGGGGAACAGCCCCAGCATTTT
CASSEGQGEQPQHF
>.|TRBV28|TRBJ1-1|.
TGTGCCAGCAGTTCCACGGGTTGGGCAGGGTCGAACACTGAAGCTTTCTTT
CASSSTGWAGSNTEAFF
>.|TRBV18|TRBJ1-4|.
TGTGCCAGCTCACCGGGCCTTAATGAAAAACTGTTTTTT
CASSPGLNEKLFF
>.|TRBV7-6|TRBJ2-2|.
TGTGCCAGCAGTGGGCGGGGTCCCCCCGGGGAGCTGTTTTTT
CASSGRGPPGELFF
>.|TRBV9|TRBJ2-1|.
TGTGCCAGCAGCGTAGTGCCCGAGGTGGGGGGAACTAACAATGAGCAGTTCTTC
CASSVVPEVGGTNNEQFF
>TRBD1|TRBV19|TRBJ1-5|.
TGTGCCAGTAGGGGGGACAGCCATTATCAGCCCCAGCATTTT
CASRGDSHYQPQHF
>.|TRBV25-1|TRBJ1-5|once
TGTGCCAGCAGCTGGGACAGCAATCAGCCCCAGCATTTT
CASSWDSNQPQHF
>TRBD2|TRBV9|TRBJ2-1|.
TGTGCCAGCAGCGTACAGGCGGGGGGTTACAATGAGCAGTTCTTC
CASSVQAGGYNEQFF
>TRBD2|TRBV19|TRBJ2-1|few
TGTGCCAGTAGTCCCACCCGGACTAGCGGGAGAAACAATGAGCAGTTCTTC
CASSPTRTSGRNNEQFF
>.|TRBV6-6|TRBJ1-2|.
TGTGCCAGCAGCCCTCGTGGGGGGATGGATGGCTACACCTTC
CASSPRGGMDGYTF
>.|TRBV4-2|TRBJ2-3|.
TGTGCCAGCAGCCTCCGGGGGACTTTCACAGATACGCAGTATTTT
CASSLRGTFTDTQYF
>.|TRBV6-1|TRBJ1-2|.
TGTGCCAGCAGTGGGCGAGACCGGGACCGCGGGGGCTACACCTTC
CASSGRDRDRGGYTF
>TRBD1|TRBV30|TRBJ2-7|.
TGTGCCTGGAGTCTTTGGACAGGGGGAGTCGGGAACTTC
CAWSLWTGGVGNF
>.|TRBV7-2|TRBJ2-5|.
TGTGCCAGCAGCCAGTGGGGCGCGGCAGAGACCCAGTACTTC
CASSQWGAAETQYF
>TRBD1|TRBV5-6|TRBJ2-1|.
TGTGCCAGCAGCCCCGCCGAGGGGTCAGGGGGCGCGTTGGATGAGCAGTTCTTC
CASSPAEGSGGALDEQFF
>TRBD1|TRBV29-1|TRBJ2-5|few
TGCAGCGTTGACAGGGGGCAAGAGACCCAGTACTTC
CSVDRGQETQYF
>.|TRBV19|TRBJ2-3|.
TGTGCCAGTAGTATAGGTGGGGGGACAGATACGCAGTATTTT
CASSIGGGTDTQYF
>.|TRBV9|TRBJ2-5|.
TGTGCCAGCAGCCCCCGGGGGAGAGACCAAGAGACCCAGTACTTC
CASSPRGRDQETQYF
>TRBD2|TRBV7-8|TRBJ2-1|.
TGTGCCAGCAGGGTCCGGCGGGGGGGGGTCAATGAGCAGTTCTTC
CASRVRRGGVNEQFF